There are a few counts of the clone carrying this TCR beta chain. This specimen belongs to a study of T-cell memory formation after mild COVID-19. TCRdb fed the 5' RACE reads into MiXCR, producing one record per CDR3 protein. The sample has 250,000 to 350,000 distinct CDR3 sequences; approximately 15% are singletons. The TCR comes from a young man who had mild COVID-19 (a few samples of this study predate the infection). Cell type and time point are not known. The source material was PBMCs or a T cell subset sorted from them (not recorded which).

The CDR3 loop reads CASSLRPNEQFF. The CDR3 region has the DNA TGTGCCAGCAGTTTAAGACCAAATGAGCAGTTCTTC. The chain carries TRBV12-3 or TRBV12-4 and TRBJ2-1; D is undetermined. The V end was cut by 2 bases, the J end by 7 bases, with 6 bases between. The CDR3 is 12 amino acids.